Presented here are 7 T cell receptor beta chains from one specimen sequenced in a study of blood T cell repertoires in COVID-19. The assay was immunoSEQ multiplex PCR, and TCRdb's table has in-frame clones only and misses some. The table lists under 300,000 clones, about nine tenths of them singletons. Sequenced: peripheral blood. These receptors were taken from a middle-aged woman with acute or convalescent COVID-19.

This chain connects TRBV6-1 to TRBJ1-5; 7 bases align to TRBD1. The CDR3 totals 15 residues. Per the germline V gene, CDR1 is MNHNS and CDR2 is SASEGT. J was trimmed by 5 bases and V by 1 base; bases with no gene match: 5. CDR3 sequence: CASSEGPDRYQPQHF. DNA of the CDR3: TGTGCCAGCAGTGAAGGACCGGACAGGTATCAGCCCCAGCATTTT.

J is TRBJ1-1 and V is TRBV12-5; perhaps TRBD1 as D (5 bases). The CDR3 sequence is 14 residues long. Germline CDR1 LGHNT, CDR2 FRNRAP. Trimming cost V 4 bases and J 3 bases, with 12 bases left between them. CDR3 sequence (DNA): TGTGCTAGTGGTTCCCCCAGGGAGGACACTGAAGCTTTCTTT. Its protein product is CASGSPREDTEAFF.

This clone was counted a single time. The CDR3 is CASSLSLRQGRRETQYF. The CDR3 DNA follows: TGTGCCAGCAGCTTATCCCTACGACAGGGGAGGAGAGAGACCCAGTACTTC. The chain has TRBV7-9 and TRBJ2-5; TRBD1 matches 8 bases. The germline V gene encodes CDR1 SEHNR and CDR2 FQNEAQ (reference sequence). CDR3 length: 17 residues. V was clipped by 2 bases and J by 4 bases; unmatched bases: 12.

This clone appeared a single time. This chain connects TRBV10-3 to TRBJ1-3, with 8 bases that match TRBD1. The CDR3 totals 18 residues. Trimming took 6 bases from V and 0 from J; bases not matched to a gene: 13. The germline V gene has CDR1 ENHRY and CDR2 SYGVKD. The CDR3 here is CAIRGGDRTSSSGNTIYF. In DNA form, the CDR3 reads TGTGCCATCAGGGGGGGGGACAGGACATCTTCCTCTGGAAACACCATATATTTT.

The V and J genes are TRBV5-5 and TRBJ1-2; TRBD1 matches at 7 bases. Looked up from germline, CDR1 is SGHKS and CDR2 is YYEKEE (reference sequence). The V segment lost 0 bases and the J segment 0 bases; nucleotides outside the gene matches: 8. The CDR3 totals 17 residues. Here the CDR3 DNA reads TGTGCCAGCAGCTTGGTTGGGGGAAGGGGGCCTAACTATGGCTACACCTTC. Protein sequence: CASSLVGGRGPNYGYTF.

CDR3 nucleotides: TGTGCCAGCAGTGGAGGGTTCAATCAGCCCCAGCATTTT. Residues: CASSGGFNQPQHF. The rearrangement joins TRBV2 to TRBJ1-5; D gene unclear. Germline values: CDR1 SNHLY, CDR2 FYNNEI. CDR3 length: 13 amino acids. Trimming pared 4 bases from V and 3 bases from J, leaving 7 bases between.

The chain combines TRBV12-5 with TRBJ1-3; D is possibly TRBD1 (5 bases). Germline V gives CDR1 LGHNT, CDR2 FRNRAP. Trimming shortened V by 3 bases and J by 5 bases, and 11 bases separated the two germline ends. The CDR3 has 14 residues. The CDR3 DNA reads as TGTGCTAGTGGTTTAGGAGGGGCTCGAAACACCATATATTTT. Residues: CASGLGGARNTIYF.